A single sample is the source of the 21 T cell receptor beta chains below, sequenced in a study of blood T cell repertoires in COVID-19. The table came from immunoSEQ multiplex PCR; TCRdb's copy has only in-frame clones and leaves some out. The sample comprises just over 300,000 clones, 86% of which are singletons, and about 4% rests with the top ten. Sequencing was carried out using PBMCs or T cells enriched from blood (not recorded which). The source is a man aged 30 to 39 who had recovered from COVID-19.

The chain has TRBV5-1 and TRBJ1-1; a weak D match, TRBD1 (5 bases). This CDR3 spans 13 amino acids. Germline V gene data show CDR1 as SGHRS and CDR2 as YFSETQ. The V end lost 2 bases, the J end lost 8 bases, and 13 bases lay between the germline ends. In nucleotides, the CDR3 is TGCGCCAGCAGCTTTTCTCAGGGAGGGGAAGCTTTCTTT. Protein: CASSFSQGGEAFF.

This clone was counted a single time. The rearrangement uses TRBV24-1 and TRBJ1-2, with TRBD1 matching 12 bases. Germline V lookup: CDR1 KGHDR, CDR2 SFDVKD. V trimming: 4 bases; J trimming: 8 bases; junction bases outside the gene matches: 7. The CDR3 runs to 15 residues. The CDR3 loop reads CATSEPGQGARGYTF. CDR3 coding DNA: TGTGCCACCAGTGAGCCGGGACAGGGGGCGCGCGGCTACACCTTC.

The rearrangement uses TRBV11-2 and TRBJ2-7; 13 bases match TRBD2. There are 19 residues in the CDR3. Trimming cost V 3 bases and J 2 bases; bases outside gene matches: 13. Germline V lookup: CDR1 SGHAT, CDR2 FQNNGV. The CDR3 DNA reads TGTGCCAGCAGCTTCCGACTAGCGGGGGGTTCGGATCCCCCCTACGAGCAGTACTTC. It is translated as CASSFRLAGGSDPPYEQYF.

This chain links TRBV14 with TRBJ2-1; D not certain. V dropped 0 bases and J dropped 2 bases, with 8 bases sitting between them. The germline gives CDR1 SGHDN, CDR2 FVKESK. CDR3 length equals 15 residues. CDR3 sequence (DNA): TGTGCCAGCAGCCAAGATAGTACAGCCTACAATGAGCAGTTCTTC. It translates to CASSQDSTAYNEQFF.

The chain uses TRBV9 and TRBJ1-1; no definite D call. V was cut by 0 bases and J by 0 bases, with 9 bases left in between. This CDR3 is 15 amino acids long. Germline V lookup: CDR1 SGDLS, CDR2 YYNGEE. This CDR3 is CASSVGTVMNTEAFF. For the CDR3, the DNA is TGTGCCAGCAGCGTAGGCACAGTAATGAACACTGAAGCTTTCTTT. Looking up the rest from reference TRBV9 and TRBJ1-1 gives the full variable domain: DSGVTQTPKHLITATGQRVTLRCSPRSGDLSVYWYQQSLDQGLQFLIQYYNGEERAKGNILERFSAQQFPDLHSELNLSSLELGDSALYFCASSVGTVMNTEAFFGQGTRLTVV.

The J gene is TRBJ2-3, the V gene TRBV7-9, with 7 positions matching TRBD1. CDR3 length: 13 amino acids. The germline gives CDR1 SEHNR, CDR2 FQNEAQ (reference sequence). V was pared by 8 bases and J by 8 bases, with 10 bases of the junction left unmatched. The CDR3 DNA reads TGTGCCAGCCAGAGAGGGGGCTCTGGTACGCAGTATTTT. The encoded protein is CASQRGGSGTQYF.

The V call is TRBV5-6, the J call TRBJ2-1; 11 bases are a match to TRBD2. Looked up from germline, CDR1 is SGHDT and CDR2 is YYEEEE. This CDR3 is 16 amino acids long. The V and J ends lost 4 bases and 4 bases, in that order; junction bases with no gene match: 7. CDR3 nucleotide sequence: TGTGCCAGCAGCCAATTGACTAGCGGGGCATACAATGAGCAGTTCTTC. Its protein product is CASSQLTSGAYNEQFF.

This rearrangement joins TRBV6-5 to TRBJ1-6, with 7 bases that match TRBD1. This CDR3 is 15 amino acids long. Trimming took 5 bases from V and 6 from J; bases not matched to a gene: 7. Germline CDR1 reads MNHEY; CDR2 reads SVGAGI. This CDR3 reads CASSTLGQTNSPLHF. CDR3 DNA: TGTGCCAGCAGTACACTGGGACAGACTAATTCACCCCTCCACTTT.

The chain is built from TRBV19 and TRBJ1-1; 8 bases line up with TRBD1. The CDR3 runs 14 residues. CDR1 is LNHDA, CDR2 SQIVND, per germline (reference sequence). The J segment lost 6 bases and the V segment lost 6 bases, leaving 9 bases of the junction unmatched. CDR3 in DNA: TGTGCCAGTAGCCAGGACAGGGTTAACGCTGAAGCTTTCTTT. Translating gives CASSQDRVNAEAFF. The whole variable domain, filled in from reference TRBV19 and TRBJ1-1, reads DGGITQSPKYLFRKEGQNVTLSCEQNLNHDAMYWYRQDPGQGLRLIYYSQIVNDFQKGDIAEGYSVSREKKESFPLTVTSAQKNPTAFYLCASSQDRVNAEAFFGQGTRLTVV.

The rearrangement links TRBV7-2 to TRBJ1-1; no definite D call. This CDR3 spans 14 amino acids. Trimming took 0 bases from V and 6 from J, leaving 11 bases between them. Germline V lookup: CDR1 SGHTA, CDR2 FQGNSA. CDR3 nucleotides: TGTGCCAGCAGCTTAGCTTTAGCGGGGTCTGAAGCTTTCTTT. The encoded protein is CASSLALAGSEAFF. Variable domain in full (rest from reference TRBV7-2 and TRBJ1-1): GAGVSQSPSNKVTEKGKDVELRCDPISGHTALYWYRQSLGQGLEFLIYFQGNSAPDKSGLPSDRFSAERTGGSVSTLTIQRTQQEDSAVYLCASSLALAGSEAFFGQGTRLTVV.

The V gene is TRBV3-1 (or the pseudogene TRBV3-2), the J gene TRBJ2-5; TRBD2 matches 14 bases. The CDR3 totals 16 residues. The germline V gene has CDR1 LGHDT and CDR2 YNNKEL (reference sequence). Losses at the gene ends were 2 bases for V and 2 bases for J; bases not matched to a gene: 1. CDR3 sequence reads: CASSQRTSGRQETQYF. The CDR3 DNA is TGTGCCAGCAGCCAACGGACTAGCGGGAGGCAAGAGACCCAGTACTTC.

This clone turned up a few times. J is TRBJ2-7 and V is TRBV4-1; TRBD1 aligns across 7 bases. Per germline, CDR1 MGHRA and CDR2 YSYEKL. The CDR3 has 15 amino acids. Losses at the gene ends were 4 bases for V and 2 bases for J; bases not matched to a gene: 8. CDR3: CASSPGPGTAYEQYF. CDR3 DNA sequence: TGCGCCAGCAGCCCTGGTCCCGGGACAGCCTACGAGCAGTACTTC.

CDR3: CASSSLDRPGEKLFF. DNA of the CDR3: TGTGCCAGCAGCTCCCTGGACAGGCCTGGTGAAAAACTGTTTTTT. The rearrangement joins TRBV11-2 to TRBJ1-4, with 7 bases lining up with TRBD1. The germline gives CDR1 SGHAT, CDR2 FQNNGV. V dropped 4 bases and J dropped 7; count of bases not matched to a gene: 9. This CDR3 is 15 amino acids long.

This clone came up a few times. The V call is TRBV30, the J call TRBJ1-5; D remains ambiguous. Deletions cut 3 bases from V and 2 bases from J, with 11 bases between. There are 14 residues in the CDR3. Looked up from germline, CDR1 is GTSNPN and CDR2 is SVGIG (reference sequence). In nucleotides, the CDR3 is TGTGCCTGGAGCTACTTAGAGGGCAATCAGCCCCAGCATTTT. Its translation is CAWSYLEGNQPQHF.

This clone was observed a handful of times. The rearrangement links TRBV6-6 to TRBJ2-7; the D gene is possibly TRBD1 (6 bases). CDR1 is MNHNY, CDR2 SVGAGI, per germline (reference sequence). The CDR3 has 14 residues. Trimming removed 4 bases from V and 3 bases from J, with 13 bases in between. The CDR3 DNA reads TGTGCCAGCAGTTTGGACAGTTCGAGCTACGAGCAGTACTTC. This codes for CASSLDSSSYEQYF.

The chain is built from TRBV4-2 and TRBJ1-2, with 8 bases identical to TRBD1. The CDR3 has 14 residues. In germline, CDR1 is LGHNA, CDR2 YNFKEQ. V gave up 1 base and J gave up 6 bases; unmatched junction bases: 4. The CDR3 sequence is CASSQVLTGDGYTF. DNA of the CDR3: TGTGCCAGCAGCCAAGTCCTGACAGGGGATGGCTACACCTTC.

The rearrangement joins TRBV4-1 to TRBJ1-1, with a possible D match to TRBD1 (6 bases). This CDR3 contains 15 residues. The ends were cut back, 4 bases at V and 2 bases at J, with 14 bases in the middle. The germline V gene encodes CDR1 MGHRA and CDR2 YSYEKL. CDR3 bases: TGCGCCAGCAGCCCATATAGGGGGGGAAACACTGAAGCTTTCTTT. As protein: CASSPYRGGNTEAFF.

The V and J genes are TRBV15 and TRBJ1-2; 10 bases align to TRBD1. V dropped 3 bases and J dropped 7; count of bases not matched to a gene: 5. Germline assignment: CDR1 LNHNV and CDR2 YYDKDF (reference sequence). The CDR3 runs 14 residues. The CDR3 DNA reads TGTGCCACCAGCAGGGAAGACAGGGGGCTTGGCTACACCTTC. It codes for CATSREDRGLGYTF.

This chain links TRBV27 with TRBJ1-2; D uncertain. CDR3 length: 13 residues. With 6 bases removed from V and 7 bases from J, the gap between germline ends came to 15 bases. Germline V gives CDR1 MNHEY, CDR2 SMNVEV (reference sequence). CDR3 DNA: TGTGCCAGCAGCCCATCAGGACTTCTTGGCTACACCTTC. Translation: CASSPSGLLGYTF.

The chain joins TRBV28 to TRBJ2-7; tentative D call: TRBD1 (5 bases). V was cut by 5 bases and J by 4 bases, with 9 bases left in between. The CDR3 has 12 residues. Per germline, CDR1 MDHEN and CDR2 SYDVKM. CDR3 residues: CASSPTVYEQYF. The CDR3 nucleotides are TGTGCCAGCAGTCCGACAGTATACGAGCAGTACTTC. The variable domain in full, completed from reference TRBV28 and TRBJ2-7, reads DVKVTQSSRYLVKRTGEKVFLECVQDMDHENMFWYRQDPGLGLRLIYFSYDVKMKEKGDIPEGYSVSREKKERFSLILESASTNQTSMYLCASSPTVYEQYFGPGTRLTVT.

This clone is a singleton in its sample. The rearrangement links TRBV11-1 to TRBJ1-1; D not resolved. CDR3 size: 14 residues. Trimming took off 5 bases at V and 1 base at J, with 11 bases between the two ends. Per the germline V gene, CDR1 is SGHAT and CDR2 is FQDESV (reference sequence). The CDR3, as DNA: TGTGCCAGCAGCCTTCGTACGGGGAACACTGAAGCTTTCTTT. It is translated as CASSLRTGNTEAFF.